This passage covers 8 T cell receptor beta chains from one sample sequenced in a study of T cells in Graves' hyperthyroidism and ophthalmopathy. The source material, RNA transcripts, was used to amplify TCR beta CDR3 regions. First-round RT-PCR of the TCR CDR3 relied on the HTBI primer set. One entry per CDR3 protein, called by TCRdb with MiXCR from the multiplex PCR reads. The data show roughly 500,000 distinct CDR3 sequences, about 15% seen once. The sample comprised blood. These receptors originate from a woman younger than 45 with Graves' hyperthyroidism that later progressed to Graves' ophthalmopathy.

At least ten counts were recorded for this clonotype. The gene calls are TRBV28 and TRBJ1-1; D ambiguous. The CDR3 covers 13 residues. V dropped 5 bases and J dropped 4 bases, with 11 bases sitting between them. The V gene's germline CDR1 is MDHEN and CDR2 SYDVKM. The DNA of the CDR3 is TGTGCCAGCAGTCCGGGAGCCTTCACTGAAGCTTTCTTT. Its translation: CASSPGAFTEAFF.

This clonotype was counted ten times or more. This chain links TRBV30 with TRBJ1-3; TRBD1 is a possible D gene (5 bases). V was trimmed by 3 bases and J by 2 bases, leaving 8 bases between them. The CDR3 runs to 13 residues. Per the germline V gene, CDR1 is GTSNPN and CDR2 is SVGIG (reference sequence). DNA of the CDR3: TGTGCCTGGAGACGGACAACTGGAAACACCATATATTTT. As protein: CAWRRTTGNTIYF.

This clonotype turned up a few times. This CDR3 reads CASSSRGSRGRVYEQYF. The CDR3 DNA follows: TGTGCCAGCAGTTCCAGGGGAAGTAGGGGTCGGGTCTACGAGCAGTACTTC. The rearrangement uses TRBV6-1 and TRBJ2-7, with D perhaps TRBD1 (6 bases). Trimming cost V 5 bases and J 3 bases, with 23 bases left between them. The CDR3 extends over 17 amino acids. Germline V gene data show CDR1 as MNHNS and CDR2 as SASEGT.

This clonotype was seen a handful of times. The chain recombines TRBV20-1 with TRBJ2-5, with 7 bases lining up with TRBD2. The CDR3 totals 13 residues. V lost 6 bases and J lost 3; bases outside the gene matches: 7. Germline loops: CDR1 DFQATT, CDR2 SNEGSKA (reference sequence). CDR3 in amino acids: CSATGGGEETQYF. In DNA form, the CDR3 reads TGCAGTGCCACGGGTGGGGGGGAAGAGACCCAGTACTTC.

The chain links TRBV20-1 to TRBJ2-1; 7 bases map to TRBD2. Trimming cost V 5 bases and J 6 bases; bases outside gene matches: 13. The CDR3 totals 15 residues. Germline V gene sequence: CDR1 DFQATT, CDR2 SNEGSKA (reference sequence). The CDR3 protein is CSALGLAATSNEQFF. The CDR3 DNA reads TGCAGTGCTTTGGGCCTAGCGGCGACGAGCAATGAGCAGTTCTTC.

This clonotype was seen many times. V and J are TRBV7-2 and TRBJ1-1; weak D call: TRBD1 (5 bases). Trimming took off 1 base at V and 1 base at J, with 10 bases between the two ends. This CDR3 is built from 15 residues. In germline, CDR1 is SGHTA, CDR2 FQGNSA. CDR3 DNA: TGTGCCAGCAGCTTAGTTGCAGGGCCGAACACTGAAGCTTTCTTT. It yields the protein CASSLVAGPNTEAFF.

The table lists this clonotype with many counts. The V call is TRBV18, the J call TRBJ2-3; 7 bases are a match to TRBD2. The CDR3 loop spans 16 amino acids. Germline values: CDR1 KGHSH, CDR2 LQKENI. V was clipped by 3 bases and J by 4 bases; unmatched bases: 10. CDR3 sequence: CASSPLLGGSPDTQYF. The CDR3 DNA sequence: TGTGCCAGCTCACCGCTCCTGGGCGGGAGTCCAGATACGCAGTATTTT.

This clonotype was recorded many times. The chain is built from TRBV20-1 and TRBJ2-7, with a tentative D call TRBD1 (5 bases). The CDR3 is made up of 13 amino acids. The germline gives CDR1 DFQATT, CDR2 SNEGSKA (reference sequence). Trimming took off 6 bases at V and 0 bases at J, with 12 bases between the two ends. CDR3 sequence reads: CSAVTVPSYEQYF. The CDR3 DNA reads TGCAGTGCCGTGACAGTCCCCTCCTACGAGCAGTACTTC.